The 14 T cell receptor beta chains given below trace back to one sample, sequenced in a study of early stage breast cancer tumors. Assay used: immunoSEQ multiplex PCR; TCRdb lists only in-frame clones, some missing. The sample has about 11,000 clones; about two thirds are singletons. The material sequenced was breast tumor tissue. All receptors come from a person between 35 and 49 years old with breast cancer.

V is TRBV19 and J is TRBJ1-1, with 10 positions matching TRBD1. The V segment lost 6 bases and the J segment 7 bases; nucleotides outside the gene matches: 8. The CDR3 is made up of 14 amino acids. Germline CDR1 is LNHDA and CDR2 is SQIVND (reference sequence). The DNA of the CDR3 is TGTGCCAGTAGAGCAGACAGGGGGCGGGTTGAAGCTTTCTTT. Its translation is CASRADRGRVEAFF.

This clone was counted once. The genes are TRBV5-1 and TRBJ1-1; possibly TRBD1 for D (5 bases). V lost 6 bases, J lost 1 base, and 16 bases lay in between. CDR3 length: 15 residues. Germline lookup yields CDR1 SGHRS and CDR2 YFSETQ. In nucleotides, the CDR3 is TGCGCCAGCACCCTGAGGGGCGCCCCGAACACTGAAGCTTTCTTT. As protein: CASTLRGAPNTEAFF.

The chain links TRBV6-1 to TRBJ2-7; 13 bases are a match to TRBD2. The trim removed 4 bases at V and 4 bases at J, leaving 4 bases unmatched. The CDR3 contains 15 residues. Germline V gives CDR1 MNHNS, CDR2 SASEGT. This chain's CDR3 is CASSARTSGSYEQYF. The CDR3, as DNA: TGTGCCAGCAGTGCAAGGACTAGCGGGAGTTACGAGCAGTACTTC.

The chain links TRBV5-4 to TRBJ2-1; 9 positions agree with TRBD2. CDR3 size: 16 residues. Germline CDR1 and CDR2: SGHNT and YYREEE (reference sequence). With V trimmed by 4 bases and J by 2 bases, 7 bases remained unmatched. The CDR3 DNA is TGTGCCAGCAGCGGCGGGACTAGCCCGGCCTACAATGAGCAGTTCTTC. Protein sequence: CASSGGTSPAYNEQFF.

J is TRBJ2-3 and V is TRBV7-6, with a weak D call TRBD2 (5 bases). The CDR3 is made up of 13 amino acids. In germline, CDR1 is SGHVS, CDR2 FNYEAQ. V lost 8 bases to trimming and J lost 6 bases, with 15 bases between them. CDR3: CASSLASYDTQYF. The CDR3 DNA reads as TGTGCCAGCTCCCTAGCCTCTTATGATACGCAGTATTTT. The variable domain in full, completed from reference TRBV7-6 and TRBJ2-3, reads GAGVSQSPRYKVTKRGQDVALRCDPISGHVSLYWYRQALGQGPEFLTYFNYEAQQDKSGLPNDRFSAERPEGSISTLTIQRTEQRDSAMYRCASSLASYDTQYFGPGTRLTVL.

The chain couples TRBV2 to TRBJ2-5; 8 bases are shared with TRBD2. The CDR3 length is 14 residues. Germline V gives CDR1 SNHLY, CDR2 FYNNEI. J was trimmed by 4 bases and V by 4 bases; bases with no gene match: 5. CDR3 sequence reads: CASSVSLAGETQYF. DNA for the CDR3: TGTGCCAGCAGTGTCTCGCTAGCGGGAGAGACCCAGTACTTC. The full variable domain, completed using reference TRBV2 and TRBJ2-5, is EPEVTQTPSHQVTQMGQEVILRCVPISNHLYFYWYRQILGQKVEFLVSFYNNEISEKSEIFDDQFSVERPDGSNFTLKIRSTKLEDSAMYFCASSVSLAGETQYFGPGTRLLVL.

The V and J genes are TRBV2 and TRBJ2-7; D unclear. This CDR3 is 14 amino acids long. Germline CDR1 and CDR2: SNHLY and FYNNEI. The V end was cut by 6 bases, the J end by 1 base, with 13 bases between. CDR3 region: CASSSRTDSYEQYF. CDR3 bases: TGTGCCAGCAGCTCGAGGACCGATTCCTACGAGCAGTACTTC.

The chain couples TRBV11-3 to TRBJ1-1; D unresolved. Deletions cut 5 bases from V and 2 bases from J, with 3 bases between. The CDR3 contains 11 residues. The V gene's germline CDR1 is SGHNT and CDR2 YENEEA. The CDR3 protein is CASSHNTEAFF. CDR3 DNA: TGTGCCAGCAGCCATAACACTGAAGCTTTCTTT.

In this sample, this clone turned up once. This chain's CDR3 is CASSLAGGFGGELFF. Written as DNA, the CDR3 is TGTGCCAGCAGCTTAGCCGGGGGGTTTGGCGGGGAGCTGTTTTTT. This sequence joins TRBV11-3 and TRBJ2-2; 7 bases align to TRBD2. Losses at the gene ends were 1 base for V and 7 bases for J; bases not matched to a gene: 6. Looked up from germline, CDR1 is SGHNT and CDR2 is YENEEA. The CDR3 covers 15 residues.

The CDR3 reads CASSLNGADSEQFF. CDR3 DNA sequence: TGCGCCAGCAGCCTAAATGGGGCCGACTCGGAGCAGTTCTTC. This chain joins TRBV4-1 and TRBJ2-1, with a weak D call TRBD1 (5 bases). Germline CDR1 reads MGHRA; CDR2 reads YSYEKL. V dropped 4 bases and J dropped 10 bases, with 17 bases sitting between them. The length of the CDR3 is 14 residues.

The V gene is TRBV19, the J gene TRBJ2-1, with 7 bases identical to TRBD2. This CDR3 comprises 14 residues. Germline values: CDR1 LNHDA, CDR2 SQIVND (reference sequence). V lost 8 bases and J lost 4; bases outside the gene matches: 8. CDR3 coding DNA: TGTGCCAGTCGCCGAGCTAGCGGTTACAATGAGCAGTTCTTC. Encoded protein: CASRRASGYNEQFF.

This chain uses TRBV5-3 with TRBJ2-3; 10 bases align to TRBD2. TRBV5-3 is an ORF for which the function is uncertain. The CDR3 is 19 residues long. V shed 3 bases and J 1 base; nucleotides not matched to a gene: 14. Written as DNA, the CDR3 is TGTGCCAGAAGCTGCAAACCGGGACTAGCGCCTCAGCGCACAGATACGCAGTATTTT. Translation gives CARSCKPGLAPQRTDTQYF.

The rearrangement joins TRBV10-3 to TRBJ2-1, with D perhaps matching TRBD2 (5 bases). Trimming pared 4 bases from V and 6 bases from J, leaving 10 bases between. In germline, CDR1 is ENHRY, CDR2 SYGVKD. The CDR3 totals 13 residues. CDR3 loop: CAISGRTRNEQFF. The CDR3 DNA reads TGTGCCATCAGTGGACGGACTCGCAATGAGCAGTTCTTC.

The chain combines TRBV5-1 with TRBJ2-5, with D perhaps given as TRBD1 or TRBD2 (5 bases each). The CDR3 sequence is 14 residues long. Germline CDR1 and CDR2: SGHRS and YFSETQ. V was pared by 0 bases and J by 2 bases, with 8 bases between. DNA of the CDR3: TGCGCCAGCAGCTTGGGAGGGGAACAAGAGACCCAGTACTTC. It is translated as CASSLGGEQETQYF.